This T cell receptor beta chain was captured in a study of shared clonotypes between healthy human individuals. Study in general: A donor's plate count was three for CD4 naive and three for CD4 memory; CD8 naive had two and CD8 memory one. General observations from the study: The study found lower generation probabilities in non-shared clonotypes than in those shared by all four donors. Even with large depth, rarefaction showed that sorted-subset sequencing was incomplete.

Germline assignment: CDR1 SGHDN and CDR2 FVKESK. The CDR3 contains 16 residues. The V end was cut by 3 bases, the J end by 0 bases, with 11 bases between. About this clone: Its cognate antigen is unknown.

Sequencing was performed with immunoSEQ multiplex PCR; in TCRdb, only in-frame clones are kept and a portion is missing. The table includes more than 2,000,000 clones, 80% to 95% detected once. This receptor was identified in a man between 18 and 35 years old in good health. Some clones in this sample may be carry-over from other donors' samples. This chain links TRBV14 with TRBJ2-2, with D possibly being TRBD2 (5 bases). Sequencing was performed on naive CD4+ T cells from PBMCs. Noted subset: CD45RA+ positively selected. The CDR3 bases are TGTGCCAGCAGCCAGAGAGGGAGAGCGAACACCGGGGAGCTGTTTTTT. Translation: CASSQRGRANTGELFF.